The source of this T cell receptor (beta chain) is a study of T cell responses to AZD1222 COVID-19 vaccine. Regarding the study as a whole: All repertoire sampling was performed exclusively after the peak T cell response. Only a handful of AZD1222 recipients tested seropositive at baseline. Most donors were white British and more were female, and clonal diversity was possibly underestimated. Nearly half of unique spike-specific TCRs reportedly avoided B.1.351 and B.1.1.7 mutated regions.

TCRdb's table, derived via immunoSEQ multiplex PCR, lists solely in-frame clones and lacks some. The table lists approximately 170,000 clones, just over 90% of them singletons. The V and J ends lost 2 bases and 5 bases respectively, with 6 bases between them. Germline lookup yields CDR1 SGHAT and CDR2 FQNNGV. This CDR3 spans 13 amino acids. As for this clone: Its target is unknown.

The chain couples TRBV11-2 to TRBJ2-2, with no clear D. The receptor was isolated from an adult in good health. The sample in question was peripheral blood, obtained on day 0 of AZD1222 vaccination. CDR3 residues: CASSLQDTGELFF. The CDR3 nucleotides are TGTGCCAGCAGCTTACAGGATACCGGGGAGCTGTTTTTT.